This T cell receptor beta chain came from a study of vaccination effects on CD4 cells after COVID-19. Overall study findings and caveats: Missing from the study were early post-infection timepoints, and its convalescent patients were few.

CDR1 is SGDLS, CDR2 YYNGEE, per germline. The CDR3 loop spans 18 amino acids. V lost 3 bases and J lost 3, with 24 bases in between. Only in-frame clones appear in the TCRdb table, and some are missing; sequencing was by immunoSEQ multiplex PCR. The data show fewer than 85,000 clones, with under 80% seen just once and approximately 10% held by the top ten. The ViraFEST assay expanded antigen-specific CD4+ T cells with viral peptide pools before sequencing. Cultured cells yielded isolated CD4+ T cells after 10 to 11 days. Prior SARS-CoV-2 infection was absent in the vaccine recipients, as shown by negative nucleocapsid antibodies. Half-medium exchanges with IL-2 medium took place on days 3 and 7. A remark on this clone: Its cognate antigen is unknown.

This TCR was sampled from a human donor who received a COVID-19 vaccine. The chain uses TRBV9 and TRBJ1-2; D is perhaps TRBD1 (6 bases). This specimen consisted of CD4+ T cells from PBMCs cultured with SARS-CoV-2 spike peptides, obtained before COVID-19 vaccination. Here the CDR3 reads CASSAPVGHSTGDYGYTF. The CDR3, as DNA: TGTGCCAGCAGCGCCCCGGTGGGACATTCAACCGGAGACTATGGCTACACCTTC.